These 13 T cell receptor beta chains came from one sample sequenced in a study of blood T cell repertoires in COVID-19. The data were produced by immunoSEQ multiplex PCR, yet TCRdb's version contains in-frame clones alone and is incomplete. The table has about 410,000 clones, about 91% seen once; the top ten hold 1.5% to 1.8%. Sequencing was done on a sample of peripheral blood. The receptors originated from a woman aged 40 to 55 with COVID-19, enrolled during active disease.

The rearrangement uses TRBV5-6 and TRBJ2-5, with TRBD2 as a possible D gene (7 bases). CDR3 length: 18 amino acids. Germline lookup yields CDR1 SGHDT and CDR2 YYEEEE. With 4 bases removed from V and 6 bases from J, the gap between germline ends came to 28 bases. CDR3 residues: CASSPGGSRPLNFKTQYF. CDR3 nucleotides: TGTGCCAGCAGCCCGGGGGGCAGCCGGCCGTTGAATTTCAAGACCCAGTACTTC.

This clone was recorded only once. The rearrangement uses TRBV25-1 and TRBJ2-3, with a tentative D call TRBD2 (6 bases). V lost 4 bases to trimming and J lost 3 bases, with 17 bases between them. Per the germline V gene, CDR1 is MGHDK and CDR2 is SYGVNS. The CDR3 runs 16 residues. The CDR3: CASSVPSSGRTDTQYF. For the CDR3, the DNA is TGTGCCAGCAGTGTACCTAGTAGCGGTAGAACAGATACGCAGTATTTT.

This chain uses TRBV7-2 with TRBJ1-5; tentative D call: TRBD1 (6 bases). CDR1 is SGHTA and CDR2 is FQGNSA in the germline V gene. Trimming pared 5 bases from V and 4 bases from J, leaving 9 bases between. The CDR3 spans 13 residues. The CDR3 region is CASSPRGNQPQHF. CDR3 in DNA: TGTGCCAGCAGCCCAAGGGGGAATCAGCCCCAGCATTTT. Combining the CDR3 with reference TRBV7-2 and TRBJ1-5 gives the whole variable domain GAGVSQSPSNKVTEKGKDVELRCDPISGHTALYWYRQSLGQGLEFLIYFQGNSAPDKSGLPSDRFSAERTGGSVSTLTIQRTQQEDSAVYLCASSPRGNQPQHFGDGTRLSIL.

This clone was found once. The chain recombines TRBV6-2 or TRBV6-3 with TRBJ1-1; 8 nucleotides agree with TRBD1. Germline V gene data show CDR1 as MNHEY and CDR2 as SVGEGT. This CDR3 has 15 residues. The ends lost 5 bases at V and 0 bases at J; junction bases unmatched: 5. CDR3: CASSLSDRVNTEAFF. DNA for the CDR3: TGTGCCAGCAGTCTCTCGGACAGGGTGAACACTGAAGCTTTCTTT.

The V and J genes are TRBV27 and TRBJ2-3; 8 positions agree with TRBD2. With 2 bases clipped from V and 2 bases from J, the junction kept 15 bases outside the gene matches. This CDR3 contains 19 residues. Germline assignment: CDR1 MNHEY and CDR2 SMNVEV (reference sequence). CDR3 protein: CASSLLAGPPVRDTDTQYF. Here the CDR3 DNA reads TGTGCCAGCAGTTTACTAGCGGGCCCCCCCGTACGCGACACAGATACGCAGTATTTT.

V usage is TRBV19 and J usage is TRBJ1-2; the D is unclear. In germline, CDR1 is LNHDA, CDR2 SQIVND (reference sequence). The CDR3 contains 13 residues. Deletions cut 0 bases from V and 8 bases from J, with 10 bases between. For the CDR3, the DNA is TGTGCCAGTAGTATAGAGCGGCGGCAGGGCTACACCTTC. Translating it yields CASSIERRQGYTF.

The chain recombines TRBV28 with TRBJ1-5; D gene ambiguous. With 6 bases removed from V and 0 bases from J, the gap between germline ends came to 18 bases. The germline gives CDR1 MDHEN, CDR2 SYDVKM. The CDR3 is 17 amino acids. In DNA, the CDR3 is TGTGCCAGCAGCATCTCTCTTCCCAGGCTTAGCAATCAGCCCCAGCATTTT. Protein sequence: CASSISLPRLSNQPQHF. Looking up the rest from reference TRBV28 and TRBJ1-5 gives the full variable domain: DVKVTQSSRYLVKRTGEKVFLECVQDMDHENMFWYRQDPGLGLRLIYFSYDVKMKEKGDIPEGYSVSREKKERFSLILESASTNQTSMYLCASSISLPRLSNQPQHFGDGTRLSIL.

The chain links TRBV10-3 to TRBJ1-5, with TRBD1 matching over 7 bases. The CDR3 runs 18 residues. The V gene's germline CDR1 is ENHRY and CDR2 SYGVKD. Losses at the gene ends were 4 bases for V and 1 base for J; bases not matched to a gene: 13. This CDR3 reads CAISAQQGVGGSNQPQHF. For the CDR3, the DNA is TGTGCCATCAGTGCGCAACAGGGAGTAGGGGGCAGCAATCAGCCCCAGCATTTT.

V is TRBV6-2 or TRBV6-3 and J is TRBJ1-6, with 7 bases identical to TRBD1. Germline CDR1 is MNHEY and CDR2 is SVGEGT. Germline trimming cut 5 bases from V and 0 bases from J; bases unmatched to any gene: 4. CDR3 length: 16 residues. DNA of the CDR3: TGTGCCAGCAGTCCGACAGGGAGCTCCTATAATTCACCCCTCCACTTT. Translating gives CASSPTGSSYNSPLHF.

This clone has a single count. This chain uses TRBV6-4 with TRBJ1-2, with 11 bases matching TRBD1. This CDR3 is 15 amino acids long. Germline V gene lookup returns CDR1 MRHNA and CDR2 SNTAGT. V was clipped by 4 bases and J by 5 bases; unmatched bases: 6. This chain's CDR3 is CASSAGTGGYYGYTF. Here the CDR3 DNA reads TGTGCCAGCAGTGCCGGGACAGGGGGTTATTATGGCTACACCTTC.

The genes are TRBV11-1 and TRBJ1-2; unclear D gene. The V and J ends lost 5 bases and 1 base respectively, with 14 bases between them. Per the germline V gene, CDR1 is SGHAT and CDR2 is FQDESV (reference sequence). This CDR3 has 15 residues. DNA of the CDR3: TGTGCCAGCAGCCCCCGGGGTTTGATTAACTATGGCTACACCTTC. Its translation: CASSPRGLINYGYTF.

The chain links TRBV7-9 to TRBJ2-7; tentatively, D is TRBD1 (6 bases). V was shortened by 5 bases and J by 3 bases, with 20 bases between the two germline ends. Per germline, CDR1 SEHNR and CDR2 FQNEAQ (reference sequence). This CDR3 contains 16 residues. The CDR3 protein is CASSPPVGQTVYEQYF. CDR3 nucleotides: TGTGCCAGCAGCCCACCGGTTGGACAGACCGTCTACGAGCAGTACTTC.

This clone was detected many times. This sequence joins TRBV28 and TRBJ2-2; 8 bases match TRBD1. In germline, CDR1 is MDHEN, CDR2 SYDVKM. V shed 5 bases and J 3 bases; nucleotides not matched to a gene: 5. This CDR3 region has 15 residues. The DNA of the CDR3 is TGTGCCAGCAGTCCGGGACAGGTTGACACCGGGGAGCTGTTTTTT. Translated, it gives CASSPGQVDTGELFF. The variable domain in full, completed from reference TRBV28 and TRBJ2-2, reads DVKVTQSSRYLVKRTGEKVFLECVQDMDHENMFWYRQDPGLGLRLIYFSYDVKMKEKGDIPEGYSVSREKKERFSLILESASTNQTSMYLCASSPGQVDTGELFFGEGSRLTVL.